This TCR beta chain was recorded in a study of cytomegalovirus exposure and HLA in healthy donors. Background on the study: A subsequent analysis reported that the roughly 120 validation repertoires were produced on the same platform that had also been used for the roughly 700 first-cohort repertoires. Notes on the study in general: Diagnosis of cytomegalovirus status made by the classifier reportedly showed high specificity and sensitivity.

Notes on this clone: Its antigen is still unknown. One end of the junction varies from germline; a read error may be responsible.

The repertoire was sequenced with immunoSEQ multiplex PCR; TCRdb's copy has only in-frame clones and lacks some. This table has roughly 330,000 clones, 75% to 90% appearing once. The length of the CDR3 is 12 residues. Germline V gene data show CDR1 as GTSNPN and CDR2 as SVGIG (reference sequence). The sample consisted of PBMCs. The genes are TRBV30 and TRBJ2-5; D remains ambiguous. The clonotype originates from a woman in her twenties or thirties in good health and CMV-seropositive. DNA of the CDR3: TGTGCCTGGAGTGAGGACCAAGGGACCCAGTACTTC. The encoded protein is CAWSEDQGTQYF.